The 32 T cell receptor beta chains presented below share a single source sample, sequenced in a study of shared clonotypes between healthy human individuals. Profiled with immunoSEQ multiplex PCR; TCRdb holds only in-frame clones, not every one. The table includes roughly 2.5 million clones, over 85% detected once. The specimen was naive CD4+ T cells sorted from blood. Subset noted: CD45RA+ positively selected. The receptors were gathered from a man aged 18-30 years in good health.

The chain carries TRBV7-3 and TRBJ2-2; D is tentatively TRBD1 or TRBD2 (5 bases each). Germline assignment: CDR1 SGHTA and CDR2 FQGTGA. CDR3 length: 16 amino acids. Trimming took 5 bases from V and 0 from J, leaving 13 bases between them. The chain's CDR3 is CASSLLGGSNTGELFF. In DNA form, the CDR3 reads TGTGCCAGCAGCCTCCTTGGGGGTTCGAACACCGGGGAGCTGTTTTTT.

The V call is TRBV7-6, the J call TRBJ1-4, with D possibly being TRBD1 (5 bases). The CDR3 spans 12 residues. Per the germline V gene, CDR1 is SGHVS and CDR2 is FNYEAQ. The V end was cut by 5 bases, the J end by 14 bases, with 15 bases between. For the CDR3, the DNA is TGTGCCAGCAGCGAAGGGATGGGGGGTCTGTTTTTT. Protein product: CASSEGMGGLFF.

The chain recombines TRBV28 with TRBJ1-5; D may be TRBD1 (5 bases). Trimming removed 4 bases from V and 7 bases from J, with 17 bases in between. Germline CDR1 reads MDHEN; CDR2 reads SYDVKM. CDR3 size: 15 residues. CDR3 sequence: CASSWPGGRGQPQHF. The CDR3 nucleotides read TGTGCCAGCAGTTGGCCCGGGGGAAGAGGGCAGCCCCAGCATTTT.

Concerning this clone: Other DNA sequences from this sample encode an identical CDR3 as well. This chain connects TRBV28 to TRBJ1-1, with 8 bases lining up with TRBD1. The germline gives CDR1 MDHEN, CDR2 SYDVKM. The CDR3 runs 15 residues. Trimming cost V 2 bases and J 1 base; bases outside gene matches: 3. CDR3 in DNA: TGTGCCAGCAGTTTAGTTGACAGGGGGAACACTGAAGCTTTCTTT. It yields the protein CASSLVDRGNTEAFF.

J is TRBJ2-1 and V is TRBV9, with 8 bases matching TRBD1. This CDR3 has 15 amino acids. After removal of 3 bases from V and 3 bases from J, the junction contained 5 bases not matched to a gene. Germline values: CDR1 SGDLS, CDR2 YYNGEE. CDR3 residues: CASSATGDSYNEQFF. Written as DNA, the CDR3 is TGTGCCAGCAGCGCGACAGGGGACAGCTACAATGAGCAGTTCTTC.

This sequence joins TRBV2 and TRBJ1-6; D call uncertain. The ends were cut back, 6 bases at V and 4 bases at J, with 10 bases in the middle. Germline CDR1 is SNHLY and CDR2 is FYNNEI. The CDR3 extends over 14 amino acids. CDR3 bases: TGTGCCAGCAGAGCCGGGAGATATAATTCACCCCTCCACTTT. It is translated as CASRAGRYNSPLHF. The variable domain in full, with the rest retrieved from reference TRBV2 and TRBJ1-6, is EPEVTQTPSHQVTQMGQEVILRCVPISNHLYFYWYRQILGQKVEFLVSFYNNEISEKSEIFDDQFSVERPDGSNFTLKIRSTKLEDSAMYFCASRAGRYNSPLHFGNGTRLTVT.

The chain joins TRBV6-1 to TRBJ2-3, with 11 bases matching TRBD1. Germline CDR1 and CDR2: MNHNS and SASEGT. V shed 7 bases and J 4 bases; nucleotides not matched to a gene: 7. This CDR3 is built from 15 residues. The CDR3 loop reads CASMAGTGGADTQYF. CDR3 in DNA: TGTGCCAGCATGGCCGGGACAGGGGGTGCAGATACGCAGTATTTT.

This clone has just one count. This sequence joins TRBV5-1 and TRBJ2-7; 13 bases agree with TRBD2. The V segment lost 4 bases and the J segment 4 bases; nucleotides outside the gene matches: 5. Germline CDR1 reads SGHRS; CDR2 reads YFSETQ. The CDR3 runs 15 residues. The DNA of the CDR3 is TGCGCCAGCAGCATCGGGACTAGCGGGGCATACGAGCAGTACTTC. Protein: CASSIGTSGAYEQYF.

CDR3 bases: TGTGCCAGCACCGTCTCACAGATTCAAGAGACCCAGTACTTC. Amino acids: CASTVSQIQETQYF. V usage is TRBV7-9 and J usage is TRBJ2-5, with D uncertain. The germline gives CDR1 SEHNR, CDR2 FQNEAQ (reference sequence). V lost 7 bases, J lost 2 bases, and 14 bases lay in between. CDR3 length: 14 amino acids.

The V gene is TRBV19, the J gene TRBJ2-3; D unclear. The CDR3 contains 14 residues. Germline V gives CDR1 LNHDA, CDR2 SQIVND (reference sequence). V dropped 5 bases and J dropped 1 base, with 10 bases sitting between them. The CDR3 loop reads CASSLGFRTDTQYF. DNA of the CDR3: TGTGCCAGTAGTCTAGGGTTCCGCACAGATACGCAGTATTTT.

DNA for the CDR3: TGTGCCAGTAGTAAACAGGAAGGGCAGCCCCAGCATTTT. Its translation is CASSKQEGQPQHF. The rearrangement links TRBV19 to TRBJ1-5, with D perhaps TRBD1 (5 bases). CDR1 is LNHDA, CDR2 SQIVND, per germline (reference sequence). V lost 4 bases and J lost 7, with 11 bases in between. The CDR3 is 13 amino acids.

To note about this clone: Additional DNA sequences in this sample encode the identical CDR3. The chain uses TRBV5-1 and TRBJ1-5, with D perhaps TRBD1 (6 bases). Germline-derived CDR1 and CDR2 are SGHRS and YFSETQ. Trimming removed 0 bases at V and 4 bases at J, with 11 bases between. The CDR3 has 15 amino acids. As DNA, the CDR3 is TGCGCCAGCAGCTTGGAGGGGGGAGAGAATCAGCCCCAGCATTTT. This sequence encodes CASSLEGGENQPQHF.

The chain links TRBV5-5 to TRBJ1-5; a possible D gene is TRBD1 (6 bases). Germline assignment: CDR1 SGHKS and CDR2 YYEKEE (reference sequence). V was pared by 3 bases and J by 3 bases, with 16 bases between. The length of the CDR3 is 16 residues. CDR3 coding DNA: TGTGCCAGCAGCTCGGGGGCAGGGGTCACCAATCAGCCCCAGCATTTT. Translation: CASSSGAGVTNQPQHF.

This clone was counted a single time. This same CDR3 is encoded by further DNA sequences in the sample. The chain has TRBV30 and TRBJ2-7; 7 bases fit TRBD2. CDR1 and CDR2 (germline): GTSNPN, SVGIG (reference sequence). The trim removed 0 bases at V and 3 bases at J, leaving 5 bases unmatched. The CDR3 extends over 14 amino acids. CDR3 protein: CAWSVRRTSYEQYF. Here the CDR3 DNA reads TGTGCCTGGAGTGTACGTAGGACTAGCTACGAGCAGTACTTC.

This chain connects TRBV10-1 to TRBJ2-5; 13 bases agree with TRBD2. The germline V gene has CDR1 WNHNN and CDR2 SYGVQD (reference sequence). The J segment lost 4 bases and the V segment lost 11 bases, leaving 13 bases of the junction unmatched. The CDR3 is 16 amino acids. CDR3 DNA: TGCGCCGGCCTAGGACTAGCGGGAGAGGCACGAGAGACCCAGTACTTC. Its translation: CAGLGLAGEARETQYF.

CDR3 sequence reads: CASSGYRAPGTQYF. The CDR3, as DNA: TGTGCCAGCAGTGGCTACCGGGCGCCGGGGACCCAGTACTTC. This chain joins TRBV25-1 and TRBJ2-5; no clear D gene. The CDR3 contains 14 residues. From germline, CDR1 is MGHDK and CDR2 SYGVNS. Trimming removed 4 bases from V and 7 bases from J, with 16 bases in between. The entire variable domain, with the rest obtained from reference TRBV25-1 and TRBJ2-5, is as follows: EADIYQTPRYLVIGTGKKITLECSQTMGHDKMYWYQQDPGMELHLIHYSYGVNSTEKGDLSSESTVSRIRTEHFPLTLESARPSHTSQYLCASSGYRAPGTQYFGPGTRLLVL.

CDR3 protein: CAISEHGGLISGANVLTF. The CDR3 nucleotides read TGTGCCATCAGTGAGCACGGGGGGCTCATCTCTGGGGCCAACGTCCTGACTTTC. The chain recombines TRBV10-3 with TRBJ2-6, with D possibly matching TRBD2 (7 bases). V lost 2 bases, J lost 0 bases, and 14 bases lay in between. Germline CDR1 and CDR2: ENHRY and SYGVKD. This CDR3 is 18 amino acids long.

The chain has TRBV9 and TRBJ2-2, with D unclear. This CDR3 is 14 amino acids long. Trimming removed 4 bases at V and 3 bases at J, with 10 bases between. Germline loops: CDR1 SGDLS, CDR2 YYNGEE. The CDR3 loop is CASSLRTYTGELFF. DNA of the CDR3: TGTGCCAGCAGCTTGAGGACGTACACCGGGGAGCTGTTTTTT.

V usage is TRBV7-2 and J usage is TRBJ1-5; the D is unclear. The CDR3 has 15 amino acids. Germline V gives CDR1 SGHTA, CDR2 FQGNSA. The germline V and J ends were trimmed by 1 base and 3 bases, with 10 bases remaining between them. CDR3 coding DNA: TGTGCCAGCAGCTTAGATGGGCTAAACAATCAGCCCCAGCATTTT. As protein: CASSLDGLNNQPQHF. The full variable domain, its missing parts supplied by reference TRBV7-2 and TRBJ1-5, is GAGVSQSPSNKVTEKGKDVELRCDPISGHTALYWYRQSLGQGLEFLIYFQGNSAPDKSGLPSDRFSAERTGGSVSTLTIQRTQQEDSAVYLCASSLDGLNNQPQHFGDGTRLSIL.

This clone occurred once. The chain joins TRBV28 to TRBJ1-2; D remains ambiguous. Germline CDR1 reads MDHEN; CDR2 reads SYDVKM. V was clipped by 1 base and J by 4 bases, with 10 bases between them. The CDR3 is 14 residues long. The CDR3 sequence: CASSLSMTSYGYTF. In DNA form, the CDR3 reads TGTGCCAGCAGTTTATCTATGACAAGCTATGGCTACACCTTC.

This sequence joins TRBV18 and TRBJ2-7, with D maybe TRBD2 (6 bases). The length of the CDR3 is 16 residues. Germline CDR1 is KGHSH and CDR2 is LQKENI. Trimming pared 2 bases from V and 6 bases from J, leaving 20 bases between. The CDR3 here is CASSPKSVGKEGEQYF. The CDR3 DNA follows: TGTGCCAGCTCACCAAAATCGGTGGGGAAGGAGGGCGAGCAGTACTTC.

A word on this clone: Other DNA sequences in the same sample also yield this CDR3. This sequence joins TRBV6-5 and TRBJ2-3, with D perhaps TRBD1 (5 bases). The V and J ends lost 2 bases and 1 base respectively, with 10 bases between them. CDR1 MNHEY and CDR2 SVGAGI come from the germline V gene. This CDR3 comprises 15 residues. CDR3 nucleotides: TGTGCCAGCAGTTACGGGGCAGGCCGCACAGATACGCAGTATTTT. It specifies CASSYGAGRTDTQYF.

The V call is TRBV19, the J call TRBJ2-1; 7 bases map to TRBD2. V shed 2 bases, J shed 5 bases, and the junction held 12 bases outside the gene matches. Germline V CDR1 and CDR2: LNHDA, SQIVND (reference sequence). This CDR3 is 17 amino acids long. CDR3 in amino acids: CASSINRPGLPDNEQFF. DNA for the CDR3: TGTGCCAGTAGTATAAACAGGCCGGGACTACCAGACAATGAGCAGTTCTTC.

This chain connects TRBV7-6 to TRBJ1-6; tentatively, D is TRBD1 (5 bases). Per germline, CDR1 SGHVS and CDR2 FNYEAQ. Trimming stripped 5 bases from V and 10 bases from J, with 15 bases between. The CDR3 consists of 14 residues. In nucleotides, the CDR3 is TGTGCCAGCAGCCCCTCGGGGGAGGGATCACCCCTCCACTTT. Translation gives CASSPSGEGSPLHF. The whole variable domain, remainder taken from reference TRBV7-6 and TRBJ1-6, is GAGVSQSPRYKVTKRGQDVALRCDPISGHVSLYWYRQALGQGPEFLTYFNYEAQQDKSGLPNDRFSAERPEGSISTLTIQRTEQRDSAMYRCASSPSGEGSPLHFGNGTRLTVT.

The CDR3 sequence: CASSGGQGSNQPQHF. DNA for the CDR3: TGTGCCAGCTCAGGGGGACAGGGGAGCAATCAGCCCCAGCATTTT. This chain links TRBV18 with TRBJ1-5; 10 bases fit TRBD1. In germline, CDR1 is KGHSH, CDR2 LQKENI. V was pared by 5 bases and J by 1 base, with 2 bases of the junction left unmatched. This CDR3 comprises 15 residues.

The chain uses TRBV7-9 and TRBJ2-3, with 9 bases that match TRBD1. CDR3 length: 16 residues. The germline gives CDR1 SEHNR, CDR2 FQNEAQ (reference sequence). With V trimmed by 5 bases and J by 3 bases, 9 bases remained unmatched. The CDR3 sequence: CASSRNGQGRTDTQYF. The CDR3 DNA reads TGTGCCAGCAGCCGAAACGGACAGGGGAGGACAGATACGCAGTATTTT.

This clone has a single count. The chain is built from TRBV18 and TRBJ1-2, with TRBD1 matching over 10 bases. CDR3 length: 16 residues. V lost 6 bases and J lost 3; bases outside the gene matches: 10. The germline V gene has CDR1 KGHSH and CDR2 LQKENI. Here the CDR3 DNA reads TGTGCCAGCTCCCCCACTAAGACAGGGGGCGACTATGGCTACACCTTC. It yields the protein CASSPTKTGGDYGYTF.

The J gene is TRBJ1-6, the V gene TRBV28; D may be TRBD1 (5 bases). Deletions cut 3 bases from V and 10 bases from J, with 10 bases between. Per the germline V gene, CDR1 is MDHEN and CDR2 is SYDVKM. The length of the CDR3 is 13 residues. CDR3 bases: TGTGCCAGCAGTTTCCGCAGGGCCTCACCCCTCCACTTT. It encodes CASSFRRASPLHF.

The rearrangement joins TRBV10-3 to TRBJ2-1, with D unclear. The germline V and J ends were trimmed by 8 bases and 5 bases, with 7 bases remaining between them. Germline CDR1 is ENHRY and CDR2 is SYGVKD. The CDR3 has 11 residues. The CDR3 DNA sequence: TGTGCCATCGGCGTCAACAATGAGCAGTTCTTC. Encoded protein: CAIGVNNEQFF.

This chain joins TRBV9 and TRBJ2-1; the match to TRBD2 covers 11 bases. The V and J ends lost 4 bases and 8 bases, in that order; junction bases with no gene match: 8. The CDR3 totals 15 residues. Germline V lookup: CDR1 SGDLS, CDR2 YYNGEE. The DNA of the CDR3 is TGTGCCAGCAGCATGGAGGGACTAGCGGTGTATGAGCAGTTCTTC. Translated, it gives CASSMEGLAVYEQFF. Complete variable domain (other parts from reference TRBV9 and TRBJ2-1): DSGVTQTPKHLITATGQRVTLRCSPRSGDLSVYWYQQSLDQGLQFLIQYYNGEERAKGNILERFSAQQFPDLHSELNLSSLELGDSALYFCASSMEGLAVYEQFFGPGTRLTVL.

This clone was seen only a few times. The CDR3 region is CASSATGGRETQYF. The CDR3 nucleotides read TGTGCCAGCAGCGCTACAGGGGGCAGGGAGACCCAGTACTTC. This chain joins TRBV7-9 and TRBJ2-5, with 9 bases identical to TRBD1. V was pared by 5 bases and J by 5 bases, with 6 bases of the junction left unmatched. From germline, CDR1 is SEHNR and CDR2 FQNEAQ (reference sequence). The CDR3 is 14 residues long. The full variable domain, in which reference TRBV7-9 and TRBJ2-5 provide the parts outside the CDR3, is DTGVSQNPRHKITKRGQNVTFRCDPISEHNRLYWYRQTLGQGPEFLTYFQNEAQLEKSRLLSDRFSAERPKGSFSTLEIQRTEQGDSAMYLCASSATGGRETQYFGPGTRLLVL.

CDR3 coding DNA: TGTGCCAGCAGCCGCTCCCCGGGGGGCCCGGGTTCGAACACTGAAGCTTTCTTT. Protein product: CASSRSPGGPGSNTEAFF. The chain is built from TRBV9 and TRBJ1-1; perhaps TRBD1 as D (6 bases). CDR3 length: 18 amino acids. The V and J ends lost 4 bases and 1 base respectively, with 23 bases between them. Per the germline V gene, CDR1 is SGDLS and CDR2 is YYNGEE.